This T cell receptor (beta chain) was retrieved from a study of blood T cell repertoires in COVID-19. About the study: Collection of acute and convalescent COVID-19 samples took place in the United States, Italy and Spain. PBMCs, B-cell-depleted T cells, or T cells provided the cDNA or gDNA that made up the material.

Original processing methods: Amplification of reference gene primers provided the estimated nucleated cell counts. Libraries were prepared by immunoSEQ multiplex PCR; TCRdb keeps only in-frame clonotypes and omits some of them. D and trimming were read from the DNA, whereas the V and J calls and clone size are those reported in that table. This sample has under 150,000 clones, with around 85% found just once. The V gene's germline CDR1 is SGHTA and CDR2 FQGNSA. This CDR3 is built from 16 residues. Deletions cut 2 bases from V and 5 bases from J, with 18 bases between. This sequence originates from a human donor in a cohort sampled during active COVID-19. J is TRBJ1-1 and V is TRBV7-2; D ambiguous. Sequencing input: peripheral blood. The CDR3 reads CASSLIPPGRPTEAFF. As DNA, the CDR3 is TGTGCCAGCAGCTTAATACCCCCGGGGAGGCCTACTGAAGCTTTCTTT.